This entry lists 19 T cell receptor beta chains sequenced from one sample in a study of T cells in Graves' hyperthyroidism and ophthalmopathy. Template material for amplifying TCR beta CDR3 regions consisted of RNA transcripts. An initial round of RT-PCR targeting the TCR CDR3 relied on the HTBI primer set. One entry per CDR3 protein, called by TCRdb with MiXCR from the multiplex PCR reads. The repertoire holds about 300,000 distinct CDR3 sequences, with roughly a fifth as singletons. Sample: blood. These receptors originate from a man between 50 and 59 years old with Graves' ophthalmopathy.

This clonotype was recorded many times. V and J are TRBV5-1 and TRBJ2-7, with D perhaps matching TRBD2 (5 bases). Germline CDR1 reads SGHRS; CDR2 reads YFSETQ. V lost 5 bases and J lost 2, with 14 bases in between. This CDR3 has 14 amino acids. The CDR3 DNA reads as TGCGCCAGCAGACCACCGGGAAGGACCTACGAGCAGTACTTC. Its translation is CASRPPGRTYEQYF.

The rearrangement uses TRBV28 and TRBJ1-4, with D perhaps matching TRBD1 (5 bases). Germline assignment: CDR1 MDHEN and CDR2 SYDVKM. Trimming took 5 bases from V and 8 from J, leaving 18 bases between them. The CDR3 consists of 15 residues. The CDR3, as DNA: TGTGCCAGCAGTATTACCGGGGGGAGAGGCGAAAAACTGTTTTTT. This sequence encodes CASSITGGRGEKLFF.

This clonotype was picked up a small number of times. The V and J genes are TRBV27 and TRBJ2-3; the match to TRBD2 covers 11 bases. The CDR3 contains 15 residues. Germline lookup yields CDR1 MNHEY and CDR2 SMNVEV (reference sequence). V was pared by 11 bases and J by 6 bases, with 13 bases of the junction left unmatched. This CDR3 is CAVNSLAGGIDTQYF. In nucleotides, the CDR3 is TGTGCCGTCAATTCTCTAGCGGGGGGTATCGATACGCAGTATTTT.

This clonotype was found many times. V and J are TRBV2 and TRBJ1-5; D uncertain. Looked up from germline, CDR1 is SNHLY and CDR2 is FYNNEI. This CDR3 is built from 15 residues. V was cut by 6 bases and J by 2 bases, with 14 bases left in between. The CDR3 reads CASRLGFLGNQPQHF. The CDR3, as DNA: TGTGCCAGCAGGTTGGGGTTCCTTGGCAATCAGCCCCAGCATTTT.

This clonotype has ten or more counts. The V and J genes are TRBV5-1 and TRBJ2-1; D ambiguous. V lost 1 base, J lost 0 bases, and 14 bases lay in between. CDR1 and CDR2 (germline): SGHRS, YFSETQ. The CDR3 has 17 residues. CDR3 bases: TGCGCCAGCAGCTTGAGTGGCTCCGTAAGCTCCTACAATGAGCAGTTCTTC. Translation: CASSLSGSVSSYNEQFF.

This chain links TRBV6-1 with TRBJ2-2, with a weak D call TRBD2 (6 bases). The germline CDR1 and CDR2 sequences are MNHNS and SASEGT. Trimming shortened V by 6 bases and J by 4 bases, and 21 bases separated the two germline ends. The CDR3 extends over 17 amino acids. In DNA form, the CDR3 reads TGTGCCAGCAGATTATTTCGCGGAGGGGATGGCACCGGGGAGCTGTTTTTT. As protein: CASRLFRGGDGTGELFF.

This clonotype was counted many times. The CDR3: CASSSTGSQETQYF. Here the CDR3 DNA reads TGTGCCAGCAGTTCGACAGGGTCGCAAGAGACCCAGTACTTC. The chain has TRBV7-3 and TRBJ2-5, with 7 bases identical to TRBD1. There are 14 residues in the CDR3. The V gene end was trimmed by 6 bases and the J gene end by 2 bases; junction bases not matched to a gene: 6. The germline CDR1 and CDR2 sequences are SGHTA and FQGTGA. Based on the CDR3 plus reference TRBV7-3 and TRBJ2-5, the full variable domain is GAGVSQTPSNKVTEKGKYVELRCDPISGHTALYWYRQSLGQGPEFLIYFQGTGAADDSGLPNDRFFAVRPEGSVSTLKIQRTERGDSAVYLCASSSTGSQETQYFGPGTRLLVL.

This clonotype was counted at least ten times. In DNA form, the CDR3 reads TGCAGTGCCAAAGACAGGGCGTGGGACGAGCAGTACTTC. It is translated as CSAKDRAWDEQYF. The chain employs TRBV20-1 and TRBJ2-7, with 7 bases that match TRBD1. V shed 6 bases, J shed 5 bases, and the junction held 10 bases outside the gene matches. The CDR3 extends over 13 amino acids. The V gene's germline CDR1 is DFQATT and CDR2 SNEGSKA (reference sequence).

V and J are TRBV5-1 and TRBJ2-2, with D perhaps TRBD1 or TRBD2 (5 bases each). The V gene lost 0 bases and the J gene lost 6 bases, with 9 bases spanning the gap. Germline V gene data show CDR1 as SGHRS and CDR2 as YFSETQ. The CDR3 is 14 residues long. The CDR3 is CASSLGQGAGELFF. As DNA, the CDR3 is TGCGCCAGCAGCTTGGGGCAGGGAGCCGGGGAGCTGTTTTTT.

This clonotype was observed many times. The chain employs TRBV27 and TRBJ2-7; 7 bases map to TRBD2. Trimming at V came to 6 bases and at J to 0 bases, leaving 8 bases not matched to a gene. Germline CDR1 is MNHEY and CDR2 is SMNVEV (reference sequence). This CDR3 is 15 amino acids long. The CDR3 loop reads CASSHQRGFSYEQYF. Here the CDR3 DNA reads TGTGCCAGCAGCCATCAGCGGGGCTTCTCCTACGAGCAGTACTTC.

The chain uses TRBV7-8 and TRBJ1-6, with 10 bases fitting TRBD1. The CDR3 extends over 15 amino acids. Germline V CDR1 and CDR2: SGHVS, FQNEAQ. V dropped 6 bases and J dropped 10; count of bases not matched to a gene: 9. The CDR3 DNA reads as TGTGCCAGCAGTCCGGGACAGGGGACTCTCTCACCCCTCCACTTT. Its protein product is CASSPGQGTLSPLHF.

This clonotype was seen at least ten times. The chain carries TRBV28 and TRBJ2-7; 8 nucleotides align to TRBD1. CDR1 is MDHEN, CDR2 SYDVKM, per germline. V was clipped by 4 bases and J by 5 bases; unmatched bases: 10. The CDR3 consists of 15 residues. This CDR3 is CASSSPGQENDEQYF. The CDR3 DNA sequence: TGTGCCAGCAGTTCCCCGGGACAGGAAAATGACGAGCAGTACTTC.

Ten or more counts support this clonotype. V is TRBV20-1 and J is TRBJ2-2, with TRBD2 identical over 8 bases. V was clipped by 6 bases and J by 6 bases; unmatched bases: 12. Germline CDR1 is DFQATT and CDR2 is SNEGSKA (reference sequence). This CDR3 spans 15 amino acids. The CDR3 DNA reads TGCAGTGCCCCGGGGAGGAGCGGGAGATCCGGGGAGCTGTTTTTT. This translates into CSAPGRSGRSGELFF.

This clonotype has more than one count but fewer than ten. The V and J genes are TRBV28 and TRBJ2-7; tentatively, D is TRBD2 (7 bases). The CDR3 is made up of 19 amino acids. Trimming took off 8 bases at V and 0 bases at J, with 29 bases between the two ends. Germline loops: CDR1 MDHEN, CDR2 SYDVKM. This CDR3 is CASSKGGLVRSGPSYEQYF. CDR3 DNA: TGTGCCAGCTCGAAGGGGGGGTTGGTAAGAAGCGGACCCTCCTACGAGCAGTACTTC. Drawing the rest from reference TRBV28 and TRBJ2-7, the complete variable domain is DVKVTQSSRYLVKRTGEKVFLECVQDMDHENMFWYRQDPGLGLRLIYFSYDVKMKEKGDIPEGYSVSREKKERFSLILESASTNQTSMYLCASSKGGLVRSGPSYEQYFGPGTRLTVT.

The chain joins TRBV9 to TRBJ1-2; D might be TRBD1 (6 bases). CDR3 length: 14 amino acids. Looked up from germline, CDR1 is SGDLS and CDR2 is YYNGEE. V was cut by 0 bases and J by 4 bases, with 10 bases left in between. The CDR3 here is CASSVAMTGYGYTF. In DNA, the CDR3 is TGTGCCAGCAGCGTAGCTATGACAGGCTATGGCTACACCTTC. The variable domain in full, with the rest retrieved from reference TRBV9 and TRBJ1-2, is DSGVTQTPKHLITATGQRVTLRCSPRSGDLSVYWYQQSLDQGLQFLIQYYNGEERAKGNILERFSAQQFPDLHSELNLSSLELGDSALYFCASSVAMTGYGYTFGSGTRLTVV.

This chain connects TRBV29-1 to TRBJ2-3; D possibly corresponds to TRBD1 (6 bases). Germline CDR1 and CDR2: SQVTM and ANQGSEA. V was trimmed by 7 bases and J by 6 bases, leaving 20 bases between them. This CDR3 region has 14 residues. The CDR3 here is CSASRDTSSDTQYF. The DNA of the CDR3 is TGCAGCGCCAGCCGGGACACCTCAAGTGATACGCAGTATTTT.

The CDR3 DNA reads TGTGCCAGCAGTTTCCTACTAAGCGGGAGCACAGATACGCAGTATTTT. Translated: CASSFLLSGSTDTQYF. This sequence joins TRBV27 and TRBJ2-3, with TRBD2 as a possible D gene (6 bases). This CDR3 has 16 residues. From germline, CDR1 is MNHEY and CDR2 SMNVEV (reference sequence). Trimming cost V 3 bases and J 0 bases, with 13 bases left between them.

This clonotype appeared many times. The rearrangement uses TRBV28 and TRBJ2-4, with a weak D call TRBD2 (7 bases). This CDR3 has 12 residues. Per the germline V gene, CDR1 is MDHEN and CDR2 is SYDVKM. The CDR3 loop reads CGAKGGKSIQYF. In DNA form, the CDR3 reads TGTGGCGCGAAGGGGGGGAAGTCCATTCAGTACTTC.

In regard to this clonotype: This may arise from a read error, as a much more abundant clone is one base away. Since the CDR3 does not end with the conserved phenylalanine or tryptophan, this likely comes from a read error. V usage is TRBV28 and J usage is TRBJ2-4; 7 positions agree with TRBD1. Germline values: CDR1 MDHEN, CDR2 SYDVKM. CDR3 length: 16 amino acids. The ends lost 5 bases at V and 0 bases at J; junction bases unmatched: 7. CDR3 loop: CASSAGTVVAKNIQYY. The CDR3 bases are TGTGCCAGCAGTGCCGGGACAGTGGTAGCCAAAAACATTCAGTACTAC.